The rows below give T cell receptor beta chains drawn from one sample of a study of patients and donors after allogeneic stem cell transplantation. Using its own MiXCR run on the RT-PCR reads, TCRdb lists one record per CDR3 protein. The data contain about 72,000 distinct CDR3 sequences, around 27% of them singletons. The sample was blood, either unsorted or a sorted T cell fraction (not recorded which). These receptors all stem from a human donor who was either an allogeneic HSCT recipient or a stem cell or donor lymphocyte infusion donor (not recorded which). It is not recorded whose cells these are; they may come from a transplant donor. CDR3s include the opening cysteine and the closing phenylalanine or tryptophan. A D gene is named only where the DNA matches it firmly. Expanded clones get a size class; other rows say once, few or many, or leave the size out.

J gene: TRBJ1-2
V gene: TRBV7-9
clone size: few
D gene: TRBD1
CDR3 DNA: TGTGCCAGCAGCTCCCCCTGGGACAGCTCCTATGGCTACACCTTC
CDR3 protein: CASSSPWDSSYGYTF

J gene: TRBJ1-1
V gene: TRBV11-2
clone size: -
D gene: -
CDR3 DNA: TGTGCCAGCAGCTTAGTCCGGGGGTCAGGCACTGAAGCTTTCTTT
CDR3 protein: CASSLVRGSGTEAFF

J gene: TRBJ2-5
V gene: TRBV4-3
clone size: -
D gene: -
CDR3 DNA: TGCGCCAGCAGCCAAGATTGGACTGACGAGACCCAGTACTTC
CDR3 protein: CASSQDWTDETQYF

J gene: TRBJ1-2
V gene: TRBV13
clone size: few
D gene: TRBD1
CDR3 DNA: TGTGCCAGCAGCTTCTCCCCTTACAGGGGGCTCTATGGCTACACCTTC
CDR3 protein: CASSFSPYRGLYGYTF

J gene: TRBJ2-1
V gene: TRBV20-1
clone size: -
D gene: -
CDR3 DNA: TGCAGTGCTAGTGACTTGGCAGACAAGGGGTTCTTC
CDR3 protein: CSASDLADKGFF

J gene: TRBJ1-5
V gene: TRBV6-1
clone size: -
D gene: -
CDR3 DNA: TGTGCCAGCAGTGAAGCTCTAGGGGCTAGCAATCAGCCCCAGCATTTT
CDR3 protein: CASSEALGASNQPQHF

J gene: TRBJ1-1
V gene: TRBV6-1
clone size: few
D gene: -
CDR3 DNA: TGTGCCAGCAGGGAAGGGGCCCACACTGAAGCTTTCTTT
CDR3 protein: CASREGAHTEAFF

J gene: TRBJ2-3
V gene: TRBV5-1
clone size: once
D gene: -
CDR3 DNA: TGCGCCAGCAGCAGAGCCAACAGGGTCTCAGATACGCAGTATTTT
CDR3 protein: CASSRANRVSDTQYF

J gene: TRBJ2-7
V gene: TRBV10-3
clone size: -
D gene: -
CDR3 DNA: TGTGCCATCAAAGAGCGCGACTCCTACGAGCAGTACTTC
CDR3 protein: CAIKERDSYEQYF

J gene: TRBJ1-4
V gene: TRBV9
clone size: -
D gene: -
CDR3 DNA: TGTGCCAGCAGCGGCACACCCGAAATTTCGAGGACTAATGAAAAACTGTTTTTT
CDR3 protein: CASSGTPEISRTNEKLFF

J gene: TRBJ2-3
V gene: TRBV20-1
clone size: few
D gene: TRBD2
CDR3 DNA: TGCAGTGCTAGAGCACCGGGACTAGCGGGAACAGATACGCAGTATTTT
CDR3 protein: CSARAPGLAGTDTQYF

J gene: TRBJ2-1
V gene: TRBV19
clone size: -
D gene: TRBD2
CDR3 DNA: TGTGCCAGTAGTATTCTAGCGGAGTACAATGAGCAGTTCTTC
CDR3 protein: CASSILAEYNEQFF

J gene: TRBJ1-2
V gene: TRBV18
clone size: -
D gene: -
CDR3 DNA: TGTGCCAGCTCACCACCTAACGGAGAAGGCTACACCTTC
CDR3 protein: CASSPPNGEGYTF

J gene: TRBJ2-3
V gene: TRBV12-3/TRBV12-4
clone size: -
D gene: -
CDR3 DNA: TGTGCCAGCAGTCCCCCCGGGGTCGGGGGGCCCACGGGTACAGATACGCAGTATTTT
CDR3 protein: CASSPPGVGGPTGTDTQYF

J gene: TRBJ1-6
V gene: TRBV7-2
clone size: few
D gene: TRBD1
CDR3 DNA: TGTGCCAGCAGCTTAGATAGGGGGCTCCTTAATTCACCCCTCCACTTT
CDR3 protein: CASSLDRGLLNSPLHF

J gene: TRBJ1-1
V gene: TRBV7-9
clone size: many
D gene: -
CDR3 DNA: TGTGCCAGCAGACCCGCGGCTGAAGCTTTCTTT
CDR3 protein: CASRPAAEAFF

J gene: TRBJ2-4
V gene: TRBV4-3
clone size: -
D gene: TRBD2
CDR3 DNA: TGCGCCAGCAGCCAAGTGGCGCTAGCGGCCTCCAAAAACATTCAGTACTTC
CDR3 protein: CASSQVALAASKNIQYF

J gene: TRBJ1-2
V gene: TRBV4-2
clone size: few
D gene: TRBD1
CDR3 DNA: TGTGCCAGCAGCCAGGACCAACCAGGACAGGGGGCACATGGCTACACCTTC
CDR3 protein: CASSQDQPGQGAHGYTF

J gene: TRBJ1-3
V gene: TRBV12-3/TRBV12-4
clone size: -
D gene: -
CDR3 DNA: TGTGCCAGCAGTCCGCTCCGGGACACCATATATTTT
CDR3 protein: CASSPLRDTIYF

J gene: TRBJ2-3
V gene: TRBV11-3
clone size: few
D gene: -
CDR3 DNA: TGTGCCAGCAGCCTAGGGACGGTCACTAGCACAGATACGCAGTATTTT
CDR3 protein: CASSLGTVTSTDTQYF

J gene: TRBJ2-7
V gene: TRBV12-3/TRBV12-4
clone size: -
D gene: TRBD1
CDR3 DNA: TGTGCCAGCAGTCCGGACAGGGCTTACTCCTACGAGCAGTACTTC
CDR3 protein: CASSPDRAYSYEQYF

J gene: TRBJ2-3
V gene: TRBV2
clone size: few
D gene: -
CDR3 DNA: TGTGCCACCCCGGGCCAGGCGGTCCCAGATACGCAGTATTTT
CDR3 protein: CATPGQAVPDTQYF

J gene: TRBJ2-1
V gene: TRBV7-2
clone size: few
D gene: TRBD1
CDR3 DNA: TGTGCCAGCAGCTTGGACAGGGGGCCCCACAATGAGCAGTTCTTC
CDR3 protein: CASSLDRGPHNEQFF

J gene: TRBJ1-2
V gene: TRBV7-2
clone size: few
D gene: -
CDR3 DNA: TGTGCCAGCAGCCTCAAAACCCGAAGTGGCTCTTCGGTAGCGTACACCTTC
CDR3 protein: CASSLKTRSGSSVAYTF

J gene: TRBJ1-3
V gene: TRBV7-9
clone size: few
D gene: -
CDR3 DNA: TGTGCCAGCAGCTTAATGGGCAGGGTTCCTGGAAACACCATATATTTT
CDR3 protein: CASSLMGRVPGNTIYF

J gene: TRBJ2-1
V gene: TRBV12-3/TRBV12-4
clone size: few
D gene: -
CDR3 DNA: TGTGCCAGCAGTTTAGCGTGGGGTCGGGAGCAGTTCTTC
CDR3 protein: CASSLAWGREQFF

J gene: TRBJ2-7
V gene: TRBV29-1
clone size: -
D gene: -
CDR3 DNA: TGCAGCGTGGGACTGGCCTACGAGCAGTACTTC
CDR3 protein: CSVGLAYEQYF

J gene: TRBJ2-7
V gene: TRBV5-1
clone size: few
D gene: TRBD2
CDR3 DNA: TGCGCCAGCAGTGGCAGCGGGATCTCCTACGAGCAGTACTTC
CDR3 protein: CASSGSGISYEQYF

J gene: TRBJ2-7
V gene: TRBV7-9
clone size: few
D gene: TRBD1
CDR3 DNA: TGTGCCAGCAGCTTAGCGCGAGGGACAGGAACCTACGAGCAGTACTTC
CDR3 protein: CASSLARGTGTYEQYF